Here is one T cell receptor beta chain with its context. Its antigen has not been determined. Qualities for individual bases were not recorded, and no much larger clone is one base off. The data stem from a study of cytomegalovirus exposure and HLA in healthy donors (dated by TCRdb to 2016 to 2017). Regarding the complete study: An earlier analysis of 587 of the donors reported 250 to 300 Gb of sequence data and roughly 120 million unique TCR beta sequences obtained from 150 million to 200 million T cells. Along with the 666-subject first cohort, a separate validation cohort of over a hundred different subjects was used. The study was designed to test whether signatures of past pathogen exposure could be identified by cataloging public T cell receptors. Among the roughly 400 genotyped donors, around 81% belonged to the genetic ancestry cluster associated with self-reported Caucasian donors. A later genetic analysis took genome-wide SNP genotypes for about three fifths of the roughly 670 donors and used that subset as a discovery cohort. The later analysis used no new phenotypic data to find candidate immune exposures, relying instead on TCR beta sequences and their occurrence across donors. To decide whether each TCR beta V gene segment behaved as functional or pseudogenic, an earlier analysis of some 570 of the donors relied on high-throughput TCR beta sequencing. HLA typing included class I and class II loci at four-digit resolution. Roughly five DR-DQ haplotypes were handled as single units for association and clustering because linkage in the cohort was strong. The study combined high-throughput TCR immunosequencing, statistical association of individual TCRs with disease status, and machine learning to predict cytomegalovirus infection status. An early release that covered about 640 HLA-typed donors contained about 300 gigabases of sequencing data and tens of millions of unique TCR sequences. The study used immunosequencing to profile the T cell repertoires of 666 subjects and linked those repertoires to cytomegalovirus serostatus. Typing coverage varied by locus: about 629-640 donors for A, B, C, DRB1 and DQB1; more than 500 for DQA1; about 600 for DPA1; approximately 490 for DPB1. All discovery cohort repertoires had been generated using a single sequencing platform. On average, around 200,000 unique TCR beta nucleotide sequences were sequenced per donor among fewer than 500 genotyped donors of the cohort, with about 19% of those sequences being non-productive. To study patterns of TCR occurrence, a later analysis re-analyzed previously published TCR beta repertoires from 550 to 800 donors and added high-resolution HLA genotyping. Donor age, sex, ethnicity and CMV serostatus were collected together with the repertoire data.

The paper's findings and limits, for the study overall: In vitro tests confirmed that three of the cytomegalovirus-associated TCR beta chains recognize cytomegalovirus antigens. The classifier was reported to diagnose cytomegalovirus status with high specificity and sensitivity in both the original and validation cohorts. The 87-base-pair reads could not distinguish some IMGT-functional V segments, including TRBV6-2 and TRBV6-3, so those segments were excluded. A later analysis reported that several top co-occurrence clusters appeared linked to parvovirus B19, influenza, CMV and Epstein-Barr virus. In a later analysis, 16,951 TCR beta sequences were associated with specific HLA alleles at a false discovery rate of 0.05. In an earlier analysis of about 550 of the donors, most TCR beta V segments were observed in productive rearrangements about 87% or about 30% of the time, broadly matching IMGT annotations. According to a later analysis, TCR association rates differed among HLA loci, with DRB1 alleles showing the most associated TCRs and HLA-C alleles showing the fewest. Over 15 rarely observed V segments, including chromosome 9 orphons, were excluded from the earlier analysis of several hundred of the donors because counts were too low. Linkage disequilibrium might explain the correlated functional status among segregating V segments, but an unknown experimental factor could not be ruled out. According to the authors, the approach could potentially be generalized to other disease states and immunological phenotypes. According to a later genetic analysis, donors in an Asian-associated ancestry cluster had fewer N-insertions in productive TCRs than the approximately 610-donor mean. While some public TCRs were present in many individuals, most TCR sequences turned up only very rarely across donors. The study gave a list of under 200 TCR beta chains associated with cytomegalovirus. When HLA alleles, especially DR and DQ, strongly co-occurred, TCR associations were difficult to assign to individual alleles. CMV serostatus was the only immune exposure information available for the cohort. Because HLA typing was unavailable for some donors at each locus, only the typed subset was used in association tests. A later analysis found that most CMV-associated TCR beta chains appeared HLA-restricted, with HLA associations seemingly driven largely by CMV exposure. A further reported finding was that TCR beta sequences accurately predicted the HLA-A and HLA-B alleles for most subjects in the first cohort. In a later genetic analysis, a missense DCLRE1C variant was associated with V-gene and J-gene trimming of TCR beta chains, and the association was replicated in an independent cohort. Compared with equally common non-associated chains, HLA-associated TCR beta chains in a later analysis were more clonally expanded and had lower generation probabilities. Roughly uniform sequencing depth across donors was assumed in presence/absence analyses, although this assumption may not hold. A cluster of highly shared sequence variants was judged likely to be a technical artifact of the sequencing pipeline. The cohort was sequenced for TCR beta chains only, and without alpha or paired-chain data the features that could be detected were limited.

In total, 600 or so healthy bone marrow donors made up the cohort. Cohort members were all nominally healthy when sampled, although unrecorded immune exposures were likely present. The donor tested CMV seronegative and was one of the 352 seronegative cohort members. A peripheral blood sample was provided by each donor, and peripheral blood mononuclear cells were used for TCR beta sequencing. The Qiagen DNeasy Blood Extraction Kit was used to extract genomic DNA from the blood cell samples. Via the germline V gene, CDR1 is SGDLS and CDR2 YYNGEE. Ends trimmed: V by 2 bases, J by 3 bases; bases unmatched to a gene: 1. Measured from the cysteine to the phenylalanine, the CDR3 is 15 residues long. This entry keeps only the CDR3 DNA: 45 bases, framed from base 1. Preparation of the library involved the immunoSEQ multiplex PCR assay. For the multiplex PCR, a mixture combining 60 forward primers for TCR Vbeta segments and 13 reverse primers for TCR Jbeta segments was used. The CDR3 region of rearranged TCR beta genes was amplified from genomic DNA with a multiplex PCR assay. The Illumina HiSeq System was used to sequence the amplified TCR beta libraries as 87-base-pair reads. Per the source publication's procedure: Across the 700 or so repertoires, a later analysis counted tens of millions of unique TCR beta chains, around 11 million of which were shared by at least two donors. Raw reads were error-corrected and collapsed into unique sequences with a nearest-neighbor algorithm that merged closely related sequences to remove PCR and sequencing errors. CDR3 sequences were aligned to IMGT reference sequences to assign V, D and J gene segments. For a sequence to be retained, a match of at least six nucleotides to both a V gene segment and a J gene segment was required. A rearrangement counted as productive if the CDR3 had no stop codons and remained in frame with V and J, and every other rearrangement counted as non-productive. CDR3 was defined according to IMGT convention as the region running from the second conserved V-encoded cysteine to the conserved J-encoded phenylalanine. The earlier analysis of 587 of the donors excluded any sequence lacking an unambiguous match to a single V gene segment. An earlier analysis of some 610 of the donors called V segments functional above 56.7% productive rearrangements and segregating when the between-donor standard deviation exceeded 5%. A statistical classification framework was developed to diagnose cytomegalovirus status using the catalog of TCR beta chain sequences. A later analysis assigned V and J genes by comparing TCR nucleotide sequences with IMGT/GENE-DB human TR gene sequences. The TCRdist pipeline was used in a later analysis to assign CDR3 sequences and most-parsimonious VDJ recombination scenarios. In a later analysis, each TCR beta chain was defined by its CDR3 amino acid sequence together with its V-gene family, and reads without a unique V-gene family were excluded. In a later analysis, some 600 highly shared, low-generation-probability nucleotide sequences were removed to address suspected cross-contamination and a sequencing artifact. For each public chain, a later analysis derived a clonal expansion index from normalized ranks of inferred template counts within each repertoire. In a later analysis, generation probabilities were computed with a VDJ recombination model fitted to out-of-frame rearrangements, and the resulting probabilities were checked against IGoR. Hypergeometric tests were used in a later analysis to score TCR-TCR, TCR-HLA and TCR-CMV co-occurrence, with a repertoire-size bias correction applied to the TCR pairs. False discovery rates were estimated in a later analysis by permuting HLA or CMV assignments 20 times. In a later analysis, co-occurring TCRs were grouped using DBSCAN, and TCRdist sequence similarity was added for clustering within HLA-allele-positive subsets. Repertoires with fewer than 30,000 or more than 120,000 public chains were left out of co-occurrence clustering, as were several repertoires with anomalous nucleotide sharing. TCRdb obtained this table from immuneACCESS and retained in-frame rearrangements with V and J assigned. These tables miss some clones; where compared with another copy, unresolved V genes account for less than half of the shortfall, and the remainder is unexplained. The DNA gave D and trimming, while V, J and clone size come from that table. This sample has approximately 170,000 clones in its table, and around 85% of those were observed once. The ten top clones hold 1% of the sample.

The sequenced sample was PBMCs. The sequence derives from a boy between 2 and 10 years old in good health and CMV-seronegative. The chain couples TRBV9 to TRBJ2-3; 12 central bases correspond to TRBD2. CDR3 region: CASSVTSGRTDTQYF. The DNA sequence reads TGTGCCAGCAGCGTGACTAGCGGGAGAACAGATACGCAGTATTTT. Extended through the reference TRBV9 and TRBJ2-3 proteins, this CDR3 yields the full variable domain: DSGVTQTPKHLITATGQRVTLRCSPRSGDLSVYWYQQSLDQGLQFLIQYYNGEERAKGNILERFSAQQFPDLHSELNLSSLELGDSALYFCASSVTSGRTDTQYFGPGTRLTVL.